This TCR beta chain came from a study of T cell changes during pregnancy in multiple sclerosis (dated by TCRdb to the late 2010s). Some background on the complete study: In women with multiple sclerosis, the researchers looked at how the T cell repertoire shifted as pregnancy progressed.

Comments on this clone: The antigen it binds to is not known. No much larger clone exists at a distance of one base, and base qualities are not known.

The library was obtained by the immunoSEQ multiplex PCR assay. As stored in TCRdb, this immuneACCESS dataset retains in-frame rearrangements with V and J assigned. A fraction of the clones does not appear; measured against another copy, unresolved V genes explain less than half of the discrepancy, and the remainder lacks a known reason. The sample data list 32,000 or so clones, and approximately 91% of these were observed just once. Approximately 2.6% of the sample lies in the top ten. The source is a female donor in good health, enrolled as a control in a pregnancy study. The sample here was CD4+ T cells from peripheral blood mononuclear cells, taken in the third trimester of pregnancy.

Here the CDR3 is given as CASSQDLGYGYTF. The DNA sequence reads TGCGCCAGCAGCCAAGACCTAGGCTATGGCTACACCTTC. The chain was built from TRBV4-3 and TRBJ1-2, with no reliable assignment of the D segment. From its cysteine to its phenylalanine, the CDR3 spans 13 amino acids. Of the read, only the CDR3 DNA is kept; its 39 bases are in frame from base 1. Based on the germline V gene, the CDR1 and CDR2 sequences are LGHNA and YSLEER. Trimming at the junction amounts to 0 bases on V and 4 bases on J, and the germline ends lie 6 bases apart.